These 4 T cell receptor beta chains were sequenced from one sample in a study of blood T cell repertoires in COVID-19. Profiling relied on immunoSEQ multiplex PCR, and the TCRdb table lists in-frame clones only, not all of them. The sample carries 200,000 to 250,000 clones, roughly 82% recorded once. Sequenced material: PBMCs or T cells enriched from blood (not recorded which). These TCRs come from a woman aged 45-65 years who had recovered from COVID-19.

CDR3: CASSVEGQRTGELFF. CDR3 DNA sequence: TGTGCCAGCAGCGTAGAGGGACAGCGCACCGGGGAGCTGTTTTTT. The rearrangement uses TRBV9 and TRBJ2-2; 7 bases align to TRBD1. The CDR3 is 15 residues long. V lost 0 bases and J lost 4; bases outside the gene matches: 3. CDR1 SGDLS and CDR2 YYNGEE come from the germline V gene.

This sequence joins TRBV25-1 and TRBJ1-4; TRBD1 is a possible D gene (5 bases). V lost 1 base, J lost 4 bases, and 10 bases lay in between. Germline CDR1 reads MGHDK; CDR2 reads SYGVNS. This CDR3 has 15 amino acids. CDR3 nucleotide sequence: TGTGCCAGCAGTGAATCCGGGGGTCTTAATGAAAAACTGTTTTTT. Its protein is CASSESGGLNEKLFF.

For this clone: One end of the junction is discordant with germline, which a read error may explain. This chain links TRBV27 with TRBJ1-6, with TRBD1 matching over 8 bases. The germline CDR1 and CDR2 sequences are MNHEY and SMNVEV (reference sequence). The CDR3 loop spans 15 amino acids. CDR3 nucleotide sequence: TGTGCCAGCAGTGTTAGACAGGGGATGAATTCACCCCTTCACTTT. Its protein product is CASSVRQGMNSPLHF.

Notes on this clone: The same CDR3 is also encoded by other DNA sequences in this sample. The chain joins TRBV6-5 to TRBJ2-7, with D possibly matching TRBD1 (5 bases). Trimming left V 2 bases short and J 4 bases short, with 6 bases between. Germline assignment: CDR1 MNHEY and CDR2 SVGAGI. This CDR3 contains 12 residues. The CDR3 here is CASSYRGYEQYF. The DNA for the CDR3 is TGTGCCAGCAGTTACAGGGGTTACGAGCAGTACTTC.